This T cell receptor beta chain comes out of a study of somatic mutations in cytotoxic T cells in rheumatoid arthritis. Germline V gives CDR1 MNHNS, CDR2 SASEGT. Trimming cost V 6 bases and J 7 bases; bases outside gene matches: 8. The CDR3 sequence is 15 residues long. Assay used: immunoSEQ multiplex PCR; TCRdb lists only in-frame clones, some missing. This sample carries roughly 9,800 clones, about 89% of them seen once, and the ten largest clones take around 14%. This TCR derives from a woman aged 18-29 years with rheumatoid arthritis. V and J are TRBV6-1 and TRBJ2-1; 11 bases map to TRBD2. The sequenced sample was CD8+ T cells sorted from blood. CDR3 bases: TGTGCCAGCAGCACACTAGCGGGAGTGTGGAATGAGCAGTTCTTC. Encoded protein: CASSTLAGVWNEQFF.